This T cell receptor (beta chain) stems from a study of blood T cell repertoires in COVID-19. Whole-study context: Sample material is recorded as cDNA or gDNA derived from T cells, B-cell-depleted T cells, or PBMCs.

Participant ages covered roughly 18 to 89 years across around 22 US areas. Donors were grouped by their self-reported clinical history. How the authors handled the data: Amplified reference gene primers provided the basis for estimating nucleated cell counts. Clones were read by immunoSEQ multiplex PCR, and TCRdb kept only the in-frame ones, dropping some. From that table come the V and J calls and clone size; the DNA was used to work out D and trimming. Among under 300,000 clones listed, roughly 88% were seen once. The TCR comes from a woman aged 40 to 50 with acute COVID-19. The material sequenced was PBMCs or T cells enriched from blood (not recorded which).

The DNA of the CDR3 is TGTGCCAGCAGTGAGGGGTTTCAGGGGGGTTATGGCTACACCTTC. This sequence encodes CASSEGFQGGYGYTF. The chain carries TRBV6-1 and TRBJ1-2; 7 bases agree with TRBD1. The CDR3 sequence is 15 residues long. Germline V gene data show CDR1 as MNHNS and CDR2 as SASEGT. J was trimmed by 5 bases and V by 3 bases; bases with no gene match: 9.